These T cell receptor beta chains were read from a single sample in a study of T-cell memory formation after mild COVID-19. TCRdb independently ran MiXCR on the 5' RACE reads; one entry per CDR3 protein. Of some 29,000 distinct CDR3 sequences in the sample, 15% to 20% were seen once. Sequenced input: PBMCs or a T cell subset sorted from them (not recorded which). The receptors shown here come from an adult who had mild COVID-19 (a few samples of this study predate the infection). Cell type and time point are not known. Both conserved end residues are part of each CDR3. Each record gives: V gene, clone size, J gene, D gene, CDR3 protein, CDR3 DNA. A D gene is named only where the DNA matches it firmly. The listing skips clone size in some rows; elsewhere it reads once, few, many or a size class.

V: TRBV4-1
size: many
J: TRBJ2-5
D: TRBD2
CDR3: CASSQVGGLAAETQYF
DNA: TGCGCCAGCAGCCAAGTGGGGGGACTAGCTGCGGAGACCCAGTACTTC

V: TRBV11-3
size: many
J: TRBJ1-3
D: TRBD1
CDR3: CASSDRRDRVGNTIYF
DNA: TGTGCCAGCAGCGACCGGAGAGACAGGGTTGGAAACACCATATATTTT

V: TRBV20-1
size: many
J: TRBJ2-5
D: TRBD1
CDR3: CSAKGQGTSQETQYF
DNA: TGCAGTGCCAAAGGACAGGGGACCTCACAAGAGACCCAGTACTTC

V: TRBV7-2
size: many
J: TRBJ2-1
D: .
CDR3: CASSPQGSEQFF
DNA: TGTGCCAGCAGCCCCCAGGGTAGTGAGCAGTTCTTC

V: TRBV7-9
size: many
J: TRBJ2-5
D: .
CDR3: CASSLVGSRETQYF
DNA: TGTGCCAGCAGCTTAGTTGGAAGCAGGGAGACCCAGTACTTC

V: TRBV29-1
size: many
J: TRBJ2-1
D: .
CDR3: CSVKGAGTLYNEQFF
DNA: TGCAGCGTTAAGGGGGCCGGGACTCTCTACAATGAGCAGTTCTTC

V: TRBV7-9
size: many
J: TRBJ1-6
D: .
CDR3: CASSLGAQGNSPLHF
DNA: TGTGCCAGCAGCTTAGGGGCTCAGGGAAATTCACCCCTCCACTTT

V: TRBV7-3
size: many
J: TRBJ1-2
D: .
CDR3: CASSLRFSGYTF
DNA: TGTGCCAGCAGCTTAAGATTCTCGGGGTACACCTTC

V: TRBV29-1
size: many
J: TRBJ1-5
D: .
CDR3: CSVGRGRGGEPQHF
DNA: TGCAGCGTTGGTAGGGGCAGGGGCGGGGAGCCCCAGCATTTT

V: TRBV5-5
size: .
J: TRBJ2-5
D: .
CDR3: CASSLEGGGGQTQYF
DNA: TGTGCCAGCAGCTTGGAAGGGGGAGGTGGGCAGACCCAGTACTTC

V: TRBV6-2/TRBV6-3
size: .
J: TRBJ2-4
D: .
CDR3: CASSSKGLYIQYF
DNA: TGTGCCAGCAGTTCTAAGGGCTTGTACATTCAGTACTTC

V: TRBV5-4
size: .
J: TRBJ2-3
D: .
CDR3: CASSSGGQTSTDTQYF
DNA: TGTGCCAGCAGCTCGGGGGGACAGACTAGCACAGATACGCAGTATTTT

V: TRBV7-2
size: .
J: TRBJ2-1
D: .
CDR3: CASSSGAYSSYNEQFF
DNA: TGTGCCAGCAGCTCCGGGGCTTACAGCTCCTACAATGAGCAGTTCTTC

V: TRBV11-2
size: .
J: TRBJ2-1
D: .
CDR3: CASSFYSGDNEQFF
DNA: TGTGCCAGCAGCTTCTATTCGGGGGACAATGAGCAGTTCTTC

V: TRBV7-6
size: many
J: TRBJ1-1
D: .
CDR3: CASSLASMNTEAFF
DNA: TGTGCCAGCAGCTTGGCCTCAATGAACACTGAAGCTTTCTTT

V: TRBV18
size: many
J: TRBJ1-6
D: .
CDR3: CASSPGESNSPLHF
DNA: TGTGCCAGCTCACCGGGGGAAAGCAATTCACCCCTCCACTTT

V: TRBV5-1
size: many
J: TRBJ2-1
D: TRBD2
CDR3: CASSLGPSGQNNEQFF
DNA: TGCGCCAGCAGCTTGGGGCCTAGCGGGCAGAACAATGAGCAGTTCTTC

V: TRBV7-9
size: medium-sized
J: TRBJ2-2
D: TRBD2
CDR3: CASSLTSVGELFF
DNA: TGTGCCAGCAGCTTGACTAGCGTCGGGGAGCTGTTTTTT

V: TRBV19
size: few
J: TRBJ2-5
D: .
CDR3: CASSIGSAYQETQYF
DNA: TGTGCCAGTAGTATCGGGTCGGCGTACCAAGAGACCCAGTACTTC

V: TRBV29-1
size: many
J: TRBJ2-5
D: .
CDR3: CSGKGETQYF
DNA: TGCAGCGGAAAGGGGGAGACCCAGTACTTC

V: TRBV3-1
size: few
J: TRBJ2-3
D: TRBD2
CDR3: CASSQEGLAPGMQYF
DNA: TGTGCCAGCAGCCAAGAGGGACTAGCGCCAGGAATGCAGTATTTT

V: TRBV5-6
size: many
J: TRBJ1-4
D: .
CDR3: CASSLSGLDEKLFF
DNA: TGTGCCAGCAGCTTATCAGGGCTCGATGAAAAACTGTTTTTT

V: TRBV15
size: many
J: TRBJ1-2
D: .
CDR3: CATSRDQRRGDYGYTF
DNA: TGTGCCACCAGCAGAGATCAGAGGCGAGGGGACTATGGCTACACCTTC

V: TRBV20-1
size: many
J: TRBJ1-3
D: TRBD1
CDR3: CSAFNRGQGIYF
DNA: TGCAGTGCCTTCAACAGGGGGCAAGGGATATATTTT

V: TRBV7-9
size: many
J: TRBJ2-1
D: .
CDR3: CASRSQERSYNEQFF
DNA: TGTGCCAGCAGGTCGCAGGAGCGGTCCTACAATGAGCAGTTCTTC

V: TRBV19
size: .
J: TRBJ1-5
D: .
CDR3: CASSNRIVQPQHF
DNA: TGTGCCAGTAGTAACAGAATTGTTCAGCCCCAGCATTTT

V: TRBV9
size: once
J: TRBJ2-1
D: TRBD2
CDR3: CASSALLAGAVDEQFF
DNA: TGTGCCAGCAGCGCTTTACTAGCGGGAGCCGTGGATGAGCAGTTCTTC